The 19 T cell receptor beta chains in this list originate from one sample, sequenced in a study of PD-1 and CTLA-4 blockade in melanoma. Sequencing was performed with immunoSEQ multiplex PCR; in TCRdb, only in-frame clones are kept and a portion is missing. The data contain 8,500 to 13,000 clones, about four fifths of them singletons. The specimen comprised CD8+ T cells from peripheral blood, sampled from a patient given anti-PD-1 treatment. Every receptor here comes from a human donor with melanoma.

The chain joins TRBV3-1 (or the pseudogene TRBV3-2) to TRBJ2-7; no firm D call. CDR1 is LGHDT, CDR2 YNNKEL, per germline (reference sequence). The length of the CDR3 is 12 residues. Trimming took off 5 bases at V and 0 bases at J, with 5 bases between the two ends. The CDR3: CASSIDSYEQYF. CDR3 coding DNA: TGTGCCAGCAGCATAGACTCCTACGAGCAGTACTTC.

This clone showed up just a few times. The V gene is TRBV11-1, the J gene TRBJ2-4, with D hard to call. Germline assignment: CDR1 SGHAT and CDR2 FQDESV (reference sequence). Trimming took off 2 bases at V and 6 bases at J, with 8 bases between the two ends. The CDR3 runs 13 residues. CDR3 in amino acids: CASSLSAINIQYF. In DNA, the CDR3 is TGTGCCAGCAGCTTATCCGCTATAAACATTCAGTACTTC. Based on the CDR3 plus reference TRBV11-1 and TRBJ2-4, the full variable domain is EAEVAQSPRYKITEKSQAVAFWCDPISGHATLYWYRQILGQGPELLVQFQDESVVDDSQLPKDRFSAERLKGVDSTLKIQPAELGDSAMYLCASSLSAINIQYFGAGTRLSVL.

The chain recombines TRBV11-2 with TRBJ2-1; D perhaps matches TRBD1 (6 bases). Trimming took off 5 bases at V and 8 bases at J, with 16 bases between the two ends. The CDR3 runs to 14 residues. Germline loops: CDR1 SGHAT, CDR2 FQNNGV. The CDR3 sequence: CASSPGQRVDEQFF. The CDR3 region has the DNA TGTGCCAGCAGCCCCGGACAGAGAGTCGATGAGCAGTTCTTC.

The rearrangement joins TRBV11-2 to TRBJ1-6; TRBD1 might be the D (5 bases). The V end lost 1 base, the J end lost 7 bases, and 11 bases lay between the germline ends. Germline CDR1 reads SGHAT; CDR2 reads FQNNGV. This CDR3 comprises 15 residues. The CDR3: CASSLGAGGNSPLHF. CDR3 sequence (DNA): TGTGCCAGCAGCTTAGGAGCGGGGGGAAATTCACCCCTCCACTTT.

The V call is TRBV7-9, the J call TRBJ2-1; possible D gene TRBD2, 5 bases. The CDR3 is made up of 13 amino acids. The V end was cut by 5 bases, the J end by 10 bases, with 15 bases between. CDR1 is SEHNR and CDR2 is FQNEAQ in the germline V gene (reference sequence). The CDR3 region has the DNA TGTGCCAGCAGCCAGGTGGGAGCAAGGGAGCAGTTCTTC. Encoded protein: CASSQVGAREQFF. Full variable domain (outside the CDR3, taken from reference TRBV7-9 and TRBJ2-1): DTGVSQNPRHKITKRGQNVTFRCDPISEHNRLYWYRQTLGQGPEFLTYFQNEAQLEKSRLLSDRFSAERPKGSFSTLEIQRTEQGDSAMYLCASSQVGAREQFFGPGTRLTVL.

The chain couples TRBV7-2 to TRBJ2-1, with 9 nucleotides matching TRBD2. V shed 0 bases and J 6 bases; nucleotides not matched to a gene: 6. CDR3 length equals 16 residues. The V gene's germline CDR1 is SGHTA and CDR2 FQGNSA. CDR3 sequence: CASSLAGAGGRNEQFF. CDR3 bases: TGTGCCAGCAGCTTAGCGGGAGCGGGGGGCCGCAATGAGCAGTTCTTC.

CDR3 coding DNA: TGTGCCAGCAGTTTAATTCAGGGAGACGAAGCTTTCTTT. Protein product: CASSLIQGDEAFF. V gene TRBV12-3 or TRBV12-4 combines with J gene TRBJ1-1, with D possibly TRBD1 on 5 matching bases. This CDR3 region has 13 residues. V gave up 2 bases and J gave up 8 bases, with 12 bases separating them.

The rearrangement links TRBV4-2 to TRBJ2-1, with TRBD2 as a possible D gene (6 bases). V dropped 1 base and J dropped 2 bases, with 9 bases sitting between them. Germline CDR1 reads LGHNA; CDR2 reads YNFKEQ. This CDR3 is 15 amino acids long. The CDR3 protein is CASSQVAGTYNEQFF. CDR3 coding DNA: TGTGCCAGCAGCCAAGTGGCGGGGACCTACAATGAGCAGTTCTTC.

The V call is TRBV7-9, the J call TRBJ2-1; TRBD2 matches at 9 bases. The CDR3 is 15 residues long. The trim removed 5 bases at V and 2 bases at J, leaving 4 bases unmatched. Germline values: CDR1 SEHNR, CDR2 FQNEAQ (reference sequence). In nucleotides, the CDR3 is TGTGCCAGCAGCCCCCTAGCGGGACCCTACAATGAGCAGTTCTTC. Amino acid sequence: CASSPLAGPYNEQFF. The full variable domain, completed using reference TRBV7-9 and TRBJ2-1, is DTGVSQNPRHKITKRGQNVTFRCDPISEHNRLYWYRQTLGQGPEFLTYFQNEAQLEKSRLLSDRFSAERPKGSFSTLEIQRTEQGDSAMYLCASSPLAGPYNEQFFGPGTRLTVL.

The chain links TRBV7-8 to TRBJ2-7; TRBD1 matches 10 bases. Germline values: CDR1 SGHVS, CDR2 FQNEAQ. The CDR3 extends over 18 amino acids. After removal of 2 bases from V and 3 bases from J, the junction contained 13 bases not matched to a gene. CDR3 protein: CASSLMVILDRGDYEQYF. The CDR3 region has the DNA TGTGCCAGCAGCTTAATGGTTATCCTGGACAGGGGGGACTACGAGCAGTACTTC. The full variable domain, in which reference TRBV7-8 and TRBJ2-7 provide the parts outside the CDR3, is GAGVSQSPRYKVAKRGQDVALRCDPISGHVSLFWYQQALGQGPEFLTYFQNEAQLDKSGLPSDRFFAERPEGSVSTLKIQRTQQEDSAVYLCASSLMVILDRGDYEQYFGPGTRLTVT.

V is TRBV10-2 and J is TRBJ1-3, with a possible D match to TRBD1 (6 bases). V lost 0 bases and J lost 0, with 9 bases in between. The germline CDR1 and CDR2 sequences are WSHSY and SAAADI. The CDR3 runs to 16 residues. The DNA for the CDR3 is TGCGCCAGCAGTGAGTCGGTCAGGGGCTCTGGAAACACCATATATTTT. Residues: CASSESVRGSGNTIYF.

The chain links TRBV24-1 to TRBJ2-1; 7 bases map to TRBD1. V trimming: 4 bases; J trimming: 5 bases; junction bases outside the gene matches: 7. Germline CDR1 is KGHDR and CDR2 is SFDVKD. CDR3 length equals 15 residues. The CDR3 loop is CATSDPGTAHNEQFF. The CDR3 DNA sequence: TGTGCCACCAGTGACCCCGGGACAGCTCACAATGAGCAGTTCTTC.

The chain combines TRBV5-1 with TRBJ1-1, with 7 bases that match TRBD1. V gave up 4 bases and J gave up 2 bases; unmatched junction bases: 5. Germline-derived CDR1 and CDR2 are SGHRS and YFSETQ. The length of the CDR3 is 14 residues. CDR3 nucleotide sequence: TGCGCCAGCAGCCTGCGACAGGGTAACACTGAAGCTTTCTTT. Protein: CASSLRQGNTEAFF.

The chain carries TRBV9 and TRBJ2-3; a possible D gene is TRBD2 (6 bases). Trimming removed 4 bases at V and 4 bases at J, with 16 bases between. Germline values: CDR1 SGDLS, CDR2 YYNGEE. This CDR3 region has 15 residues. Here the CDR3 DNA reads TGTGCCAGCAGCATGGGACTCCTGCAGGCAGATACGCAGTATTTT. As protein: CASSMGLLQADTQYF.

V usage is TRBV30 and J usage is TRBJ2-7, with TRBD2 as a possible D gene (5 bases). Trimming stripped 7 bases from V and 1 base from J, with 8 bases between. The CDR3 runs 11 residues. The germline gives CDR1 GTSNPN, CDR2 SVGIG (reference sequence). CDR3 amino acids: CALRESYEQYF. The CDR3 coding sequence is TGTGCCTTGAGGGAGTCCTACGAGCAGTACTTC.

The chain has TRBV11-3 and TRBJ2-3; D possibly uses TRBD1 or TRBD2 (6 bases each). The germline V gene encodes CDR1 SGHNT and CDR2 YENEEA. The CDR3 extends over 14 amino acids. Trimming stripped 8 bases from V and 1 base from J, with 13 bases between. The CDR3 reads CASLGAGRTDTQYF. CDR3 sequence (DNA): TGTGCCAGCTTGGGGGCGGGACGCACAGATACGCAGTATTTT.

This clone was observed once. The chain links TRBV2 to TRBJ2-7, with D unresolved. Per the germline V gene, CDR1 is SNHLY and CDR2 is FYNNEI. The germline V and J ends were trimmed by 4 bases and 5 bases, with 6 bases remaining between them. The CDR3 has 11 amino acids. CDR3 nucleotide sequence: TGTGCCAGCAGTGCAGTCGACGAGCAGTACTTC. It is translated as CASSAVDEQYF.

The rearrangement joins TRBV9 to TRBJ2-7; 8 bases are shared with TRBD2. V was pared by 0 bases and J by 6 bases, with 11 bases of the junction left unmatched. This CDR3 has 16 amino acids. The germline gives CDR1 SGDLS, CDR2 YYNGEE. The CDR3 region is CASSVGFGLAAGEQYF. The CDR3 DNA reads as TGTGCCAGCAGCGTAGGTTTCGGACTAGCAGCGGGCGAGCAGTACTTC.

The V call is TRBV16, the J call TRBJ2-7; no reliable D call. The V end lost 0 bases, the J end lost 7 bases, and 4 bases lay between the germline ends. Looked up from germline, CDR1 is KGHSY and CDR2 is FQNENV. This CDR3 is 11 amino acids long. Here the CDR3 reads CASSQSGEQYF. CDR3 bases: TGTGCCAGCAGCCAATCTGGAGAGCAGTACTTC. The variable domain in full, completed from reference TRBV16 and TRBJ2-7, reads GEEVAQTPKHLVRGEGQKAKLYCAPIKGHSYVFWYQQVLKNEFKFLISFQNENVFDETGMPKERFSAKCLPNSPCSLEIQATKLEDSAVYFCASSQSGEQYFGPGTRLTVT.